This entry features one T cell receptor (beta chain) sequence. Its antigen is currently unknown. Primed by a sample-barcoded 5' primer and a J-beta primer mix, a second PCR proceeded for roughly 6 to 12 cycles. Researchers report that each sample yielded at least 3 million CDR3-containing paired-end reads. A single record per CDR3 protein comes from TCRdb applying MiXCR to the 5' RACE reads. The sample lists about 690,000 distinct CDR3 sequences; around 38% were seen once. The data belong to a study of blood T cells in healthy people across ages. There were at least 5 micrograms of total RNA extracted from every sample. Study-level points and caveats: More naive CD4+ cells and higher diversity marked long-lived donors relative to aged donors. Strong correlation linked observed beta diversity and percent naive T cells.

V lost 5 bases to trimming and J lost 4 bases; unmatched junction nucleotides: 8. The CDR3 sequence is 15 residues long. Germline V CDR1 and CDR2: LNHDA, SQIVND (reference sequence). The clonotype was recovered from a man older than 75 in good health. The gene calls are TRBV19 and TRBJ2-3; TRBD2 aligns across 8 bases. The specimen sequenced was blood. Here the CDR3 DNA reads TGTGCCAGTAGTGTCGGGGGGGCAGAGGCAGATACGCAGTATTTT. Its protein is CASSVGGAEADTQYF.